Listed below are T cell receptor beta chains from one sample, sequenced in a study of blood T cell repertoires in COVID-19. Generated by immunoSEQ multiplex PCR, the TCRdb table keeps only in-frame clones and is missing some. The sample lists roughly 86,000 clones, under 85% seen once, with less than 4% in the top ten. The sample comprised peripheral blood. These receptors all come from an elderly woman with COVID-19, enrolled during active disease. Each CDR3 is given with its conserved first and last residue. D genes are given only for firm matches. Size values are once, few and many counts, or a class for expanded clones, and some rows have none.

CDR3aa: CASSEKPPGRYEQYF
CDR3nt: TGTGCCAGCAGTGAGAAGCCGCCAGGGAGGTACGAGCAGTACTTC
d_gene: .
len: 15
j_gene: TRBJ2-7
abundance: .
v_gene: TRBV2

CDR3aa: CASSPRRGADTQYF
CDR3nt: TGTGCCAGCAGCCCCCGGCGGGGGGCAGATACGCAGTATTTT
d_gene: TRBD2
len: 14
j_gene: TRBJ2-3
abundance: .
v_gene: TRBV7-2

CDR3aa: CSVDGLAGGTDTQYF
CDR3nt: TGCAGCGTTGATGGGTTAGCGGGGGGGACAGATACGCAGTATTTT
d_gene: TRBD2
len: 15
j_gene: TRBJ2-3
abundance: .
v_gene: TRBV29-1

CDR3aa: CAWSRTGEEYF
CDR3nt: TGTGCCTGGAGTAGGACAGGAGAGGAGTATTTT
d_gene: TRBD1
len: 11
j_gene: TRBJ2-3
abundance: .
v_gene: TRBV30

CDR3aa: CASSQDLGSGRSNNEQFF
CDR3nt: TGCGCCAGCAGCCAAGATCTTGGTAGCGGGAGGTCAAACAATGAGCAGTTCTTC
d_gene: TRBD2
len: 18
j_gene: TRBJ2-1
abundance: .
v_gene: TRBV4-1

CDR3aa: CASSPLWGVQFF
CDR3nt: TGTGCCAGCAGTCCCCTCTGGGGAGTGCAGTTCTTC
d_gene: .
len: 12
j_gene: TRBJ2-1
abundance: .
v_gene: TRBV27

CDR3aa: CASSLGPTALYEQYF
CDR3nt: TGTGCCAGCAGCTTGGGACCGACAGCCCTCTACGAGCAGTACTTC
d_gene: .
len: 15
j_gene: TRBJ2-7
abundance: .
v_gene: TRBV5-5

CDR3aa: CASKFTGAETQYF
CDR3nt: TGTGCCAGCAAGTTCACAGGGGCAGAGACCCAGTACTTC
d_gene: TRBD1
len: 13
j_gene: TRBJ2-5
abundance: .
v_gene: TRBV19

CDR3aa: CASSLYGQGIFYGYTF
CDR3nt: TGTGCCAGCAGTTTATATGGACAGGGTATTTTCTATGGCTACACCTTC
d_gene: TRBD1
len: 16
j_gene: TRBJ1-2
abundance: once
v_gene: TRBV27

CDR3aa: CASSSTGLTEAFF
CDR3nt: TGTGCCAGCAGTTCGACAGGGCTCACTGAAGCTTTCTTT
d_gene: TRBD1
len: 13
j_gene: TRBJ1-1
abundance: .
v_gene: TRBV7-9

CDR3aa: CASSLVGQGINQPQHF
CDR3nt: TGTGCCAGCAGTTTAGTGGGACAGGGAATCAATCAGCCCCAGCATTTT
d_gene: TRBD1
len: 16
j_gene: TRBJ1-5
abundance: .
v_gene: TRBV28

CDR3aa: CASSIGLGETQYF
CDR3nt: TGCGCCAGCAGCATAGGACTCGGGGAGACCCAGTACTTC
d_gene: .
len: 13
j_gene: TRBJ2-5
abundance: once
v_gene: TRBV5-1

CDR3aa: CASNSWGDDQPQHF
CDR3nt: TGTGCCAGCAACTCGTGGGGGGACGATCAGCCCCAGCATTTT
d_gene: .
len: 14
j_gene: TRBJ1-5
abundance: few
v_gene: TRBV2

CDR3aa: CASRDWTSEGDTQYF
CDR3nt: TGTGCCAGCCGCGATTGGACTAGCGAGGGAGATACGCAGTATTTT
d_gene: TRBD2
len: 15
j_gene: TRBJ2-3
abundance: .
v_gene: TRBV3-1/TRBV3-2

CDR3aa: CAWSKYRGPGEQYF
CDR3nt: TGTGCCTGGAGTAAGTACAGGGGGCCGGGAGAGCAGTACTTC
d_gene: TRBD1
len: 14
j_gene: TRBJ2-7
abundance: .
v_gene: TRBV30

CDR3aa: CASKGAGTEAFF
CDR3nt: TGTGCCAGCAAGGGGGCAGGGACTGAAGCTTTCTTT
d_gene: TRBD1
len: 12
j_gene: TRBJ1-1
abundance: .
v_gene: TRBV11-3